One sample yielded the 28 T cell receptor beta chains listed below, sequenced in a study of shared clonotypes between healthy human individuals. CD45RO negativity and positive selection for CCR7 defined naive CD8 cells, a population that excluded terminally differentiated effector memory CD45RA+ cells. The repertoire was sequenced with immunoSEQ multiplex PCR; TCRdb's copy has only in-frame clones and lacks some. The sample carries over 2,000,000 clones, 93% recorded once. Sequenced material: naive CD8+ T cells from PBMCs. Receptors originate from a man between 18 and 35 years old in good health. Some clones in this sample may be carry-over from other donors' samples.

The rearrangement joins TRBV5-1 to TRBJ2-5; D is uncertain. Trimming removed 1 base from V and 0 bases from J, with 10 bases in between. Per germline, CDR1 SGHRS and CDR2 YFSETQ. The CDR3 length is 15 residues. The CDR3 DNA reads TGCGCCAGCAGCTTGTATCCAGCTTACCAAGAGACCCAGTACTTC. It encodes CASSLYPAYQETQYF.

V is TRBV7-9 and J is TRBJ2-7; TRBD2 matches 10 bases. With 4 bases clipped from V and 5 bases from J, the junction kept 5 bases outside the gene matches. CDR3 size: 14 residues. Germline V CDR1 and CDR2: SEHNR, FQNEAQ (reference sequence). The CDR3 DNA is TGTGCCAGCAGCTCCACCGGGACTAGCGACGAGCAGTACTTC. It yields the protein CASSSTGTSDEQYF.

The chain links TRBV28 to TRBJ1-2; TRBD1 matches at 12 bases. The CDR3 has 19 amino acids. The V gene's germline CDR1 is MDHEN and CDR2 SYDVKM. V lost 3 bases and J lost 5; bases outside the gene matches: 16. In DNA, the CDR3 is TGTGCCAGCAGTTTGCAAACCGGGACAGGGGGCTTCTATGGTTATGGCTACACCTTC. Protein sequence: CASSLQTGTGGFYGYGYTF.

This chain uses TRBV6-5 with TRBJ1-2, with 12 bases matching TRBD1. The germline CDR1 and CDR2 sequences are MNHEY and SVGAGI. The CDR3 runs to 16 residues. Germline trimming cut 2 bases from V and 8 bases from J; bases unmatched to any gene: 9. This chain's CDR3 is CASSYPPGQGARGYTF. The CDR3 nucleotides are TGTGCCAGCAGTTACCCTCCGGGACAGGGGGCTCGGGGCTACACCTTC.

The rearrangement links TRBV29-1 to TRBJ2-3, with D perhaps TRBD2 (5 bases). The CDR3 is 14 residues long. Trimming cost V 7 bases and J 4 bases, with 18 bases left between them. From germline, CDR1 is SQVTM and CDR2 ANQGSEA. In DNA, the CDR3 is TGCAGCGCACAAAGCGGCAGGTTGGCAGATACGCAGTATTTT. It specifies CSAQSGRLADTQYF.

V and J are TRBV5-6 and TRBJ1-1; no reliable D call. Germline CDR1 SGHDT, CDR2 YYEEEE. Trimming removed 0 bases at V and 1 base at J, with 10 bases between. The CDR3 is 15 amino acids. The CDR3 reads CASSLALTGNTEAFF. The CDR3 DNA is TGTGCCAGCAGCTTGGCCCTGACGGGGAACACTGAAGCTTTCTTT.

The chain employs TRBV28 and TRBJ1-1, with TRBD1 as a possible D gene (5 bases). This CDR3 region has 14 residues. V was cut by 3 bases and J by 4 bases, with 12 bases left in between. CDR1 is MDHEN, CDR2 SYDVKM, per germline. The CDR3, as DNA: TGTGCCAGCAGTTTTGGCAGGGTGGGCACTGAAGCTTTCTTT. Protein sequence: CASSFGRVGTEAFF.

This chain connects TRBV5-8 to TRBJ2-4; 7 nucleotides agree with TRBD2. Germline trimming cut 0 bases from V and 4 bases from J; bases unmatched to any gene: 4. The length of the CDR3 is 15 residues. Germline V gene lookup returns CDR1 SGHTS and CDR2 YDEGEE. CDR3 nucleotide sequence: TGTGCCAGCAGCTTGGTCAGCGGGGCGAAAAACATTCAGTACTTC. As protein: CASSLVSGAKNIQYF.

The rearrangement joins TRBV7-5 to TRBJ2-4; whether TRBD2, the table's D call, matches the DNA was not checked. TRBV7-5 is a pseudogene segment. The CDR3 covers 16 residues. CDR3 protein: CVRSPRLAGGLNIQYF. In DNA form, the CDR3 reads TGTGTCAGAAGCCCTAGACTAGCGGGAGGGCTAAACATTCAGTACTTC.

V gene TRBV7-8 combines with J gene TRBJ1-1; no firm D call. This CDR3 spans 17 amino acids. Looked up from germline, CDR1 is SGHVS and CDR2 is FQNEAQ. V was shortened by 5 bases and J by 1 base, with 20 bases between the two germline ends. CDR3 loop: CASSPRWIALQNTEAFF. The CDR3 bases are TGTGCCAGCAGCCCAAGGTGGATCGCGCTCCAGAACACTGAAGCTTTCTTT.

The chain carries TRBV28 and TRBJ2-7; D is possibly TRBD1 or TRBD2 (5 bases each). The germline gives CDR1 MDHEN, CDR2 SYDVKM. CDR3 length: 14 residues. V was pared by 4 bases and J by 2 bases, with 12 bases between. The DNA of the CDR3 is TGTGCCAGCAGTTACACCGGGGCTGCCTACGAGCAGTACTTC. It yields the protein CASSYTGAAYEQYF.

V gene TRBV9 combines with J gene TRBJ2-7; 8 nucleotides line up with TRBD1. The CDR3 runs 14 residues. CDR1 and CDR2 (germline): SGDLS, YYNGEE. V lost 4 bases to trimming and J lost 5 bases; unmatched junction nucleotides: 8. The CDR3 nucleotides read TGTGCCAGCAGCCCACGGACAGGGCAGGACGAGCAGTACTTC. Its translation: CASSPRTGQDEQYF. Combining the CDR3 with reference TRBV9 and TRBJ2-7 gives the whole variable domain DSGVTQTPKHLITATGQRVTLRCSPRSGDLSVYWYQQSLDQGLQFLIQYYNGEERAKGNILERFSAQQFPDLHSELNLSSLELGDSALYFCASSPRTGQDEQYFGPGTRLTVT.

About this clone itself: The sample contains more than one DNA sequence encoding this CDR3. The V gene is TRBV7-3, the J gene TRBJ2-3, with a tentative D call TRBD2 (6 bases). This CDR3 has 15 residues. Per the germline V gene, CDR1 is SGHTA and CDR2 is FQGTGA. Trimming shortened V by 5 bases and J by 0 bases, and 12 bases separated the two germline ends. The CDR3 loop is CASSRLALSTDTQYF. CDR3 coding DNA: TGTGCCAGCAGCCGTCTAGCGCTGAGCACAGATACGCAGTATTTT.

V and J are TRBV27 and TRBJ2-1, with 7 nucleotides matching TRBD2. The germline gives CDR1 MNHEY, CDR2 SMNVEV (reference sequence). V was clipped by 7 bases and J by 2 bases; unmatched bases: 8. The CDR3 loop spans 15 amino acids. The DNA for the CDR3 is TGTGCCAGCACCCTAGGGCGGGGGACCTACAATGAGCAGTTCTTC. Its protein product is CASTLGRGTYNEQFF.

The CDR3 sequence: CASSRVRGQGSYEQYF. CDR3 coding DNA: TGTGCCAGCAGCAGAGTTCGGGGACAGGGATCCTACGAGCAGTACTTC. The chain uses TRBV5-5 and TRBJ2-7; 9 bases line up with TRBD1. The CDR3 covers 16 residues. Germline assignment: CDR1 SGHKS and CDR2 YYEKEE (reference sequence). Trimming took 4 bases from V and 1 from J; bases not matched to a gene: 9.

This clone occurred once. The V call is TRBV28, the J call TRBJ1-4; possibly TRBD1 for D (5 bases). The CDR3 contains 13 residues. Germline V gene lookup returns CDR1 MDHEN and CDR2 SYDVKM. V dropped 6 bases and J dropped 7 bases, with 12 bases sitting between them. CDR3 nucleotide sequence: TGTGCCAGCAGCGCCATAGGGGCTGAAAAACTGTTTTTT. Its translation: CASSAIGAEKLFF.

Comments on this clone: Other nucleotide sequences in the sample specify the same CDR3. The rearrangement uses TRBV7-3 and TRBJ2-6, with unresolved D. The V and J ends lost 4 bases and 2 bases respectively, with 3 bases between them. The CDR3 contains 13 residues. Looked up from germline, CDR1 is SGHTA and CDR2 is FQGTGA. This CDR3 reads CASSSAGANVLTF. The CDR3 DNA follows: TGTGCCAGCAGCTCAGCTGGGGCCAACGTCCTGACTTTC.

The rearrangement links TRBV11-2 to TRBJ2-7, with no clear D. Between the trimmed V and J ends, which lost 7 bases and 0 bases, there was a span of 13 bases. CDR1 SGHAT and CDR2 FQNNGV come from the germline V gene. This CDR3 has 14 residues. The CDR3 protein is CASNHGPDSYEQYF. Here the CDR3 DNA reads TGTGCCAGCAACCACGGACCGGACTCCTACGAGCAGTACTTC.

CDR3 bases: TGTGCCAGCAGCCCCGTTTTGGTCCGACTCACTGAAGCTTTCTTT. Translating it yields CASSPVLVRLTEAFF. The chain is built from TRBV7-9 and TRBJ1-1, with unresolved D. Deletions cut 5 bases from V and 4 bases from J, with 17 bases between. Germline V CDR1 and CDR2: SEHNR, FQNEAQ (reference sequence). The CDR3 length is 15 residues.

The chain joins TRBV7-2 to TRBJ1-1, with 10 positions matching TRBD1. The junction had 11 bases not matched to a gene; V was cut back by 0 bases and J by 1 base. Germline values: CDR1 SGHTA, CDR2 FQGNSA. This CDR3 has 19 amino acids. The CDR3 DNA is TGTGCCAGCAGCTTAGCGGTTTTGTGGGACAGGGGACCGAACACTGAAGCTTTCTTT. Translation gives CASSLAVLWDRGPNTEAFF.

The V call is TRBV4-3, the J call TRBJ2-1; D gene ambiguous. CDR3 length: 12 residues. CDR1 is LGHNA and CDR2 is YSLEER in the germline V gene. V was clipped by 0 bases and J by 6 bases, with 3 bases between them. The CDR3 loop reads CASSQDANEQFF. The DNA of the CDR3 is TGCGCCAGCAGCCAAGATGCCAATGAGCAGTTCTTC.

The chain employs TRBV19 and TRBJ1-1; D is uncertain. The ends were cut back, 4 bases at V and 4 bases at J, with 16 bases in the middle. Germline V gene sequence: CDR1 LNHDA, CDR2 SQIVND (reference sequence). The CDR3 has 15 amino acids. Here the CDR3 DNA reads TGTGCCAGTAGTACTAGCAAGGTGTTTGTCACTGAAGCTTTCTTT. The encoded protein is CASSTSKVFVTEAFF.

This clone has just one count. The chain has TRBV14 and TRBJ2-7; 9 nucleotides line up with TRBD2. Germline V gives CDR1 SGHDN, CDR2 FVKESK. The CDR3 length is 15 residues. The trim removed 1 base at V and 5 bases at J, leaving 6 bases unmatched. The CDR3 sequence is CASSQATSGLNEQYF. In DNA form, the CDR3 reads TGTGCCAGCAGCCAAGCTACTAGCGGGCTGAACGAGCAGTACTTC.

CDR3 protein: CASSLGDYNEQFF. The CDR3 DNA is TGTGCCAGCAGCTTAGGGGATTACAATGAGCAGTTCTTC. The chain is built from TRBV7-8 and TRBJ2-1; D is unclear. The CDR3 runs to 13 residues. Trimming shortened V by 1 base and J by 4 bases, and 5 bases separated the two germline ends. Germline loops: CDR1 SGHVS, CDR2 FQNEAQ.

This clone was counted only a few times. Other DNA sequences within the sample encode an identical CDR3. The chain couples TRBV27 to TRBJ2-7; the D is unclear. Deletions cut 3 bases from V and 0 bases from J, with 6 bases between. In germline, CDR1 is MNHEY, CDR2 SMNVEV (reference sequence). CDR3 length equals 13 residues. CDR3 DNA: TGTGCCAGCAGTTTTAGCAGCTCCTACGAGCAGTACTTC. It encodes CASSFSSSYEQYF.

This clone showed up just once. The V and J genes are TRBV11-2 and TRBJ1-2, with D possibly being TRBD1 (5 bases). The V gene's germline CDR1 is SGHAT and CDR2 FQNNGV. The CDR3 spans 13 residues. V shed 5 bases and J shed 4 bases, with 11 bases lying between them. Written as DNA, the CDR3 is TGTGCCAGCAGCCCTGCAGGGCTCTATGGCTACACCTTC. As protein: CASSPAGLYGYTF.

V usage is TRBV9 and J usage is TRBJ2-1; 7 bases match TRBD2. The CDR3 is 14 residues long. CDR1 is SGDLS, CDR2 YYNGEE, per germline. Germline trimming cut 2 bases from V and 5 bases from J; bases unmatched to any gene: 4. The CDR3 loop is CASSVASGNNEQFF. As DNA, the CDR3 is TGTGCCAGCAGCGTGGCTAGCGGAAACAATGAGCAGTTCTTC.

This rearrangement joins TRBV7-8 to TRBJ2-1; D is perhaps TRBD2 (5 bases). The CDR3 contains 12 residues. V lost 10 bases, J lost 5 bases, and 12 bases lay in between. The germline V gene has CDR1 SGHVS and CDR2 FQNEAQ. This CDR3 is CATLGLHNEQFF. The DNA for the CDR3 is TGTGCCACGCTAGGACTCCACAATGAGCAGTTCTTC.